This passage covers 22 T cell receptor beta chains from one sample sequenced in a study of control samples from healthy donors and cancer patients. Clones were read by immunoSEQ multiplex PCR, and TCRdb kept only the in-frame ones, dropping some. Of around 100,000 clones in the sample, 87% were seen once. The sequenced sample consisted of blood. The receptor set was obtained from a woman aged 45 to 65 in good health.

V and J are TRBV5-5 and TRBJ2-5; D unclear. The V end was cut by 4 bases, the J end by 2 bases, with 9 bases between. The CDR3 is made up of 13 amino acids. The germline gives CDR1 SGHKS, CDR2 YYEKEE (reference sequence). Here the CDR3 reads CASSPGGQETQYF. In DNA form, the CDR3 reads TGTGCCAGCAGCCCGGGCGGACAAGAGACCCAGTACTTC. Full variable domain (missing parts from reference TRBV5-5 and TRBJ2-5): DAGVTQSPTHLIKTRGQQVTLRCSPISGHKSVSWYQQVLGQGPQFIFQYYEKEERGRGNFPDRFSARQFPNYSSELNVNALLLGDSALYLCASSPGGQETQYFGPGTRLLVL.

J is TRBJ2-7 and V is TRBV6-5, with D uncertain. Trimming shortened V by 6 bases and J by 5 bases, and 20 bases separated the two germline ends. CDR1 and CDR2 (germline): MNHEY, SVGAGI. The CDR3 is 15 residues long. The CDR3, as DNA: TGTGCCAGCAGCCTTTACTCCCATGGGGAACACGAGCAGTACTTC. Translating gives CASSLYSHGEHEQYF.

The J gene is TRBJ2-1, the V gene TRBV4-1, with 12 bases lining up with TRBD2. V shed 0 bases and J 9 bases; nucleotides not matched to a gene: 21. CDR3 size: 21 residues. CDR1 is MGHRA, CDR2 YSYEKL, per germline. CDR3 amino acids: CASSQESPSLAGGMKYGEQFF. For the CDR3, the DNA is TGCGCCAGCAGCCAAGAATCACCTTCGCTAGCGGGGGGGATGAAGTATGGTGAGCAGTTCTTC.

This chain joins TRBV7-9 and TRBJ2-2; perhaps TRBD1 as D (6 bases). The CDR3 runs 15 residues. Trimming removed 6 bases at V and 4 bases at J, with 15 bases between. Germline CDR1 reads SEHNR; CDR2 reads FQNEAQ (reference sequence). CDR3 loop: CASSTRGSLTGELFF. The CDR3 DNA sequence: TGTGCCAGCAGTACCAGGGGCTCCCTCACCGGGGAGCTGTTTTTT.

The chain uses TRBV14 and TRBJ2-5; TRBD2 is a possible D gene (5 bases). V was trimmed by 4 bases and J by 5 bases, leaving 11 bases between them. The CDR3 loop spans 13 amino acids. Germline V gives CDR1 SGHDN, CDR2 FVKESK. For the CDR3, the DNA is TGTGCCAGCAGCCTAGCGAGTTGGGAGACCCAGTACTTC. Translation: CASSLASWETQYF.

The CDR3 coding sequence is TGCGCCAGCAGCCAAGAACTAACAATTAGCAATCAGCCCCAGCATTTT. It encodes CASSQELTISNQPQHF. J is TRBJ1-5 and V is TRBV4-3; D unresolved. Germline V gene sequence: CDR1 LGHNA, CDR2 YSLEER. The ends were cut back, 0 bases at V and 0 bases at J, with 9 bases in the middle. The CDR3 covers 16 residues.

This clone was seen a single time. The genes are TRBV5-1 and TRBJ2-2; D is ambiguous. Trimming removed 1 base from V and 2 bases from J, with 9 bases in between. CDR1 and CDR2 from the germline V gene are SGHRS and YFSETQ. The length of the CDR3 is 15 residues. CDR3 protein: CASSLPTANTGELFF. For the CDR3, the DNA is TGCGCCAGCAGCTTGCCGACGGCCAACACCGGGGAGCTGTTTTTT.

V usage is TRBV4-1 and J usage is TRBJ1-4; possibly TRBD1 for D (6 bases). The V end lost 1 base, the J end lost 8 bases, and 11 bases lay between the germline ends. Germline loops: CDR1 MGHRA, CDR2 YSYEKL. This CDR3 spans 14 amino acids. CDR3 region: CASSQGGGREKLFF. The DNA of the CDR3 is TGCGCCAGCAGCCAAGGAGGGGGTAGGGAAAAACTGTTTTTT.

The gene calls are TRBV7-9 and TRBJ1-3; D is undetermined. The germline V and J ends were trimmed by 7 bases and 8 bases, with 9 bases remaining between them. The CDR3 length is 11 residues. CDR1 is SEHNR, CDR2 FQNEAQ, per germline (reference sequence). The CDR3 nucleotides read TGTGCCAGCACCCCACGGGACACCATATATTTT. It is translated as CASTPRDTIYF.

CDR3 amino acids: CAWSRRLNYGYTF. CDR3 nucleotide sequence: TGTGCCTGGAGTCGTCGCCTTAACTATGGCTACACCTTC. The J gene is TRBJ1-2, the V gene TRBV30; unclear D gene. The CDR3 length is 13 residues. The germline CDR1 and CDR2 sequences are GTSNPN and SVGIG (reference sequence). V lost 2 bases and J 1 base, leaving 8 bases between the germline ends.

Regarding this clone: A read error may produce the germline difference seen at one junction end. The J gene is TRBJ1-1, the V gene TRBV12-5; 7 positions match TRBD1. The CDR3 has 11 residues. The germline CDR1 and CDR2 sequences are LGHNT and FRNRAP. CDR3 nucleotides: TGTGCTAGTGGTTTGGGAACAGGGGTACGGTTT. The encoded protein is CASGLGTGVRF.

The rearrangement joins TRBV9 to TRBJ1-6; D ambiguous. Trimming shortened V by 3 bases and J by 15 bases, and 13 bases separated the two germline ends. CDR1 SGDLS and CDR2 YYNGEE come from the germline V gene. The length of the CDR3 is 12 residues. This chain's CDR3 is CASSANNFDLHF. In nucleotides, the CDR3 is TGTGCCAGCAGCGCCAATAATTTTGACCTCCACTTT. Complete variable domain (other parts from reference TRBV9 and TRBJ1-6): DSGVTQTPKHLITATGQRVTLRCSPRSGDLSVYWYQQSLDQGLQFLIQYYNGEERAKGNILERFSAQQFPDLHSELNLSSLELGDSALYFCASSANNFDLHFGNGTRLTVT.

This chain connects TRBV10-2 to TRBJ2-3; TRBD2 agrees at 8 bases. V trimming: 4 bases; J trimming: 3 bases; junction bases outside the gene matches: 6. CDR1 WSHSY and CDR2 SAAADI come from the germline V gene. The CDR3 runs 15 residues. CDR3 loop: CASSAPSGYTDTQYF. DNA of the CDR3: TGCGCCAGCAGTGCCCCTAGCGGGTATACAGATACGCAGTATTTT.

This chain links TRBV6-5 with TRBJ1-6; D call uncertain. The germline V and J ends were trimmed by 2 bases and 5 bases, with 10 bases remaining between them. Germline V gives CDR1 MNHEY, CDR2 SVGAGI. The CDR3 has 15 amino acids. In nucleotides, the CDR3 is TGTGCCAGCAGTTACGGAGGGCAGAATAATTCACCCCTCCACTTT. Translating it yields CASSYGGQNNSPLHF.

V gene TRBV7-9 combines with J gene TRBJ1-1, with 9 bases aligning to TRBD1. The CDR3 consists of 14 residues. V shed 5 bases, J shed 6 bases, and the junction held 7 bases outside the gene matches. Germline V gene data show CDR1 as SEHNR and CDR2 as FQNEAQ (reference sequence). The CDR3 bases are TGTGCCAGCAGCGCCCGACAGGGGGGCGCTGAAGCTTTCTTT. Its protein product is CASSARQGGAEAFF.

The J gene is TRBJ1-1, the V gene TRBV29-1, with D possibly matching TRBD1 (5 bases). Per germline, CDR1 SQVTM and CDR2 ANQGSEA. The CDR3 loop spans 12 amino acids. V shed 4 bases and J shed 3 bases, with 9 bases lying between them. The CDR3 reads CSVAGYDTEAFF. CDR3 coding DNA: TGCAGCGTTGCAGGGTATGACACTGAAGCTTTCTTT.

V usage is TRBV2 and J usage is TRBJ2-1; D remains ambiguous. The CDR3 extends over 15 amino acids. Germline CDR1 SNHLY, CDR2 FYNNEI. The V end was cut by 8 bases, the J end by 0 bases, with 14 bases between. This CDR3 is CASRYTVSSYNEQFF. The CDR3 coding sequence is TGTGCCAGCCGCTATACAGTAAGCTCCTACAATGAGCAGTTCTTC.

The chain employs TRBV9 and TRBJ1-2; D possibly corresponds to TRBD1 (6 bases). This CDR3 has 16 amino acids. V dropped 0 bases and J dropped 6 bases, with 18 bases sitting between them. In germline, CDR1 is SGDLS, CDR2 YYNGEE. The CDR3 here is CASSVARGKGEDGYTF. The CDR3 DNA follows: TGTGCCAGCAGCGTAGCTCGTGGCAAGGGGGAAGATGGCTACACCTTC. The variable domain in full, completed from reference TRBV9 and TRBJ1-2, reads DSGVTQTPKHLITATGQRVTLRCSPRSGDLSVYWYQQSLDQGLQFLIQYYNGEERAKGNILERFSAQQFPDLHSELNLSSLELGDSALYFCASSVARGKGEDGYTFGSGTRLTVV.

The table lists this clone with a count of one. The chain joins TRBV6-5 to TRBJ2-3; D is undetermined. The CDR3 runs to 11 residues. V lost 6 bases and J lost 2, with 3 bases in between. Germline V lookup: CDR1 MNHEY, CDR2 SVGAGI. The CDR3 loop reads CASSHTDTQYF. The CDR3, as DNA: TGTGCCAGCAGCCACACAGATACGCAGTATTTT.

V is TRBV5-1 and J is TRBJ1-6; D is uncertain. This CDR3 contains 14 residues. Germline V gene data show CDR1 as SGHRS and CDR2 as YFSETQ. V dropped 4 bases and J dropped 10 bases, with 15 bases sitting between them. The CDR3 loop is CASSPESLRSPLHF. CDR3 nucleotides: TGCGCCAGCAGCCCGGAGTCGTTAAGGTCACCCCTCCACTTT.

The genes are TRBV19 and TRBJ1-5, with a tentative D call TRBD1 (5 bases). The CDR3 runs to 15 residues. The ends were cut back, 5 bases at V and 1 base at J, with 12 bases in the middle. CDR1 and CDR2 (germline): LNHDA, SQIVND (reference sequence). The DNA for the CDR3 is TGTGCCAGTAGTCCCGGGACCAGGAGCAATCAGCCCCAGCATTTT. This encodes CASSPGTRSNQPQHF.

This clone appeared a single time. The chain links TRBV4-3 to TRBJ2-3, with D possibly matching TRBD2 (6 bases). Trimming pared 1 base from V and 4 bases from J, leaving 12 bases between. This CDR3 has 15 amino acids. Germline V lookup: CDR1 LGHNA, CDR2 YSLEER. Here the CDR3 reads CASSQGGLSADTQYF. CDR3 DNA sequence: TGCGCCAGCAGCCAAGGGGGACTCTCCGCAGATACGCAGTATTTT.